The 8 T cell receptor beta chains below all came from one sample that was sequenced in a study of T cells of healthy individuals. TCRdb re-analysed the 5' RACE reads in MiXCR, keeping a single row per CDR3 protein. The table records fewer than 75,000 distinct CDR3 sequences, 15% to 20% of them present only once. Receptor source: a human donor in good health.

This clonotype was observed at least ten times. The V call is TRBV7-9, the J call TRBJ2-7, with TRBD1 matching 8 bases. This CDR3 is 16 amino acids long. With 2 bases clipped from V and 3 bases from J, the junction kept 9 bases outside the gene matches. The germline V gene has CDR1 SEHNR and CDR2 FQNEAQ (reference sequence). This CDR3 is CASSLNQGAWGYEQYF. Written as DNA, the CDR3 is TGTGCCAGCAGCTTAAATCAGGGGGCTTGGGGCTACGAGCAGTACTTC.

This clonotype was counted between two and nine times. V gene TRBV12-5 combines with J gene TRBJ2-7, with TRBD1 identical over 7 bases. With 6 bases clipped from V and 3 bases from J, the junction kept 5 bases outside the gene matches. The CDR3 consists of 13 residues. CDR1 is LGHNT and CDR2 is FRNRAP in the germline V gene. The CDR3 is CASGLGTDYEQYF. CDR3 DNA: TGTGCTAGTGGCCTGGGGACAGACTACGAGCAGTACTTC. Full variable domain (remainder filled in from reference TRBV12-5 and TRBJ2-7): DARVTQTPRHKVTEMGQEVTMRCQPILGHNTVFWYRQTMMQGLELLAYFRNRAPLDDSGMPKDRFSAEMPDATLATLKIQPSEPRDSAVYFCASGLGTDYEQYFGPGTRLTVT.

This clonotype was detected ten times or more. The rearrangement uses TRBV20-1 and TRBJ2-1; the match to TRBD2 covers 10 bases. J was trimmed by 2 bases and V by 4 bases; bases with no gene match: 5. Germline values: CDR1 DFQATT, CDR2 SNEGSKA (reference sequence). The CDR3 spans 15 residues. CDR3 nucleotides: TGCAGTGCTATAATCGGGACTAGCGCCTACAATGAGCAGTTCTTC. The encoded protein is CSAIIGTSAYNEQFF.

The genes are TRBV7-2 and TRBJ2-1, with 9 bases aligning to TRBD1. Germline V gene sequence: CDR1 SGHTA, CDR2 FQGNSA. This CDR3 is built from 16 residues. Losses at the gene ends were 3 bases for V and 10 bases for J; bases not matched to a gene: 13. The CDR3 spells CASSFRPGTGREEQFF. The CDR3 DNA follows: TGTGCCAGCAGCTTCCGTCCCGGGACAGGGAGAGAGGAGCAGTTCTTC.

The table lists this clonotype with a few counts. This chain's CDR3 is CASRIKFTDTQYF. DNA for the CDR3: TGTGCCAGCAGAATAAAATTCACAGATACGCAGTATTTT. This chain uses TRBV6-1 with TRBJ2-3, with D unresolved. Germline-derived CDR1 and CDR2 are MNHNS and SASEGT. The CDR3 sequence is 13 residues long. The germline V and J ends were trimmed by 6 bases and 2 bases, with 9 bases remaining between them.

This clonotype was picked up a small number of times. The chain recombines TRBV13 with TRBJ2-1, with 10 nucleotides matching TRBD2. In germline, CDR1 is PRHDT, CDR2 FYEKMQ (reference sequence). There are 14 residues in the CDR3. The trim removed 4 bases at V and 5 bases at J, leaving 2 bases unmatched. The CDR3 coding sequence is TGTGCCAGCAGCTCCGGGACTAGCGACAATGAGCAGTTCTTC. Encoded protein: CASSSGTSDNEQFF.

The chain couples TRBV10-3 to TRBJ1-6; maybe TRBD1 (5 bases). V lost 2 bases and J lost 0, with 11 bases in between. CDR1 is ENHRY and CDR2 is SYGVKD in the germline V gene. This CDR3 is 17 amino acids long. CDR3 sequence (DNA): TGTGCCATCAGTGAGGGCAGCCAGGGCTCCTATAATTCACCCCTCCACTTT. Protein product: CAISEGSQGSYNSPLHF.

V gene TRBV20-1 combines with J gene TRBJ1-4; no reliable D call. The CDR3 is 11 amino acids. Germline V lookup: CDR1 DFQATT, CDR2 SNEGSKA (reference sequence). V was cut by 2 bases and J by 8 bases, with 6 bases left in between. CDR3 sequence (DNA): TGCAGTGCTAGACCCTTGGAAAAACTGTTTTTT. It yields the protein CSARPLEKLFF.